The 16 T cell receptor beta chains listed next were all sequenced from one sample in a study of T cells expressing NK-cell markers (dated by TCRdb to the early 2020s). The protocol used for the library was 5' RACE. TCRdb lists the instrument as Illumina HiSeq 2000. The reads went through TCRdb reprocessing, and each CDR3 protein sequence gets one entry with no DNA. The sample table records 400,000 to 550,000 distinct CDR3 sequences. The biggest ten clones account for more than 7% of the sample. Sample: blood T cells: a sorted CD56 or NKG2C T cell subset, CD4+ or CD8+ T cells, or bulk PBMC T cells (not recorded which). The receptor set was obtained from a woman between 18 and 70 years old in good health.

The CDR3 sequence: CSPASPPDYGYTF. This chain joins TRBV30 and TRBJ1-2. CDR3 length: 13 residues. The germline gives CDR1 GTSNPN, CDR2 SVGIG (reference sequence).

CDR3: CASTESPTDTQYF. The chain uses TRBV7-9 and TRBJ2-3; checking the TCRdb D call of TRBD2 is not possible without DNA. The CDR3 totals 13 residues. Germline V gives CDR1 SEHNR, CDR2 FQNEAQ (reference sequence). The full variable domain, its missing parts supplied by reference TRBV7-9 and TRBJ2-3, is DTGVSQNPRHKITKRGQNVTFRCDPISEHNRLYWYRQTLGQGPEFLTYFQNEAQLEKSRLLSDRFSAERPKGSFSTLEIQRTEQGDSAMYLCASTESPTDTQYFGPGTRLTVL.

The rearrangement joins TRBV24-1 to TRBJ2-2; without DNA, the TCRdb call of TRBD2 cannot be checked. In germline, CDR1 is KGHDR, CDR2 SFDVKD. The CDR3 totals 16 residues. CDR3 sequence reads: CATSDQTLGGPGELFF.

The chain has TRBV12-3 or TRBV12-4 and TRBJ2-7. The CDR3 runs to 14 residues. The CDR3 sequence is CASSLGQLRYEQYF.

This chain connects TRBV20-1 to TRBJ1-2; with no DNA, the TCRdb D assignment of TRBD1 cannot be verified. Germline-derived CDR1 and CDR2 are DFQATT and SNEGSKA (reference sequence). The CDR3 consists of 12 residues. This CDR3 reads CSARGDGGGDTF.

The chain combines TRBV18 with TRBJ2-7; the TCRdb D gene call, TRBD1, has no DNA to confirm it. Germline lookup yields CDR1 KGHSH and CDR2 LQKENI. The CDR3 has 15 amino acids. The CDR3 here is CASSPYRDRGDEQYF. The full variable domain, with the rest looked up from reference TRBV18 and TRBJ2-7, is NAGVMQNPRHLVRRRGQEARLRCSPMKGHSHVYWYRQLPEEGLKFMVYLQKENIIDESGMPKERFSAEFPKEGPSILRIQQVVRGDSAAYFCASSPYRDRGDEQYFGPGTRLTVT.

The chain recombines TRBV9 with TRBJ2-7; TCRdb's D call, TRBD1, is unchecked because there is no DNA. Germline V CDR1 and CDR2: SGDLS, YYNGEE. The CDR3 sequence is 14 residues long. The CDR3 region is CASSVGFAGGEQYF.

The rearrangement uses TRBV5-1 and TRBJ1-4. The CDR3 runs to 12 residues. CDR1 is SGHRS and CDR2 is YFSETQ in the germline V gene. CDR3 region: CASSGDNEKLFF.

The CDR3 loop reads CASSHEGSGELFF. The chain recombines TRBV4-1 with TRBJ2-2. Per germline, CDR1 MGHRA and CDR2 YSYEKL. The CDR3 runs to 13 residues.

The rearrangement links TRBV5-4 to TRBJ2-4; the TCRdb call, TRBD2, lacks DNA for checking. The germline gives CDR1 SGHNT, CDR2 YYREEE (reference sequence). The CDR3 spans 16 residues. CDR3 protein: CASSHGTELAKNIQYF.

CDR3 amino acids: CASSFGLFTDTQYF. The chain has TRBV6-5 and TRBJ2-3; TCRdb reports TRBD2, a call that lacks DNA to check it against. This CDR3 contains 14 residues. Germline V gives CDR1 MNHEY, CDR2 SVGAGI.

The chain carries TRBV29-1 and TRBJ2-6. Per germline, CDR1 SQVTM and CDR2 ANQGSEA. This CDR3 has 11 amino acids. The CDR3 region is CSVPGANVLTF.

V gene TRBV9 combines with J gene TRBJ2-3; TCRdb reports TRBD1, a call that lacks DNA to check it against. Germline CDR1 is SGDLS and CDR2 is YYNGEE. The CDR3 extends over 12 amino acids. This CDR3 reads CASSPTGPPQYF.

The chain joins TRBV19 to TRBJ1-1. The CDR3 runs to 15 residues. Germline values: CDR1 LNHDA, CDR2 SQIVND (reference sequence). This chain's CDR3 is CASSLILNSNTEAFF.

The rearrangement joins TRBV6-5 to TRBJ1-2. The germline V gene encodes CDR1 MNHEY and CDR2 SVGAGI. This CDR3 has 16 residues. This chain's CDR3 is CASSYEAASLPYGYTF.

The J gene is TRBJ2-1, the V gene TRBV25-1; the TCRdb D gene call, TRBD2, has no DNA to confirm it. Germline values: CDR1 MGHDK, CDR2 SYGVNS. The CDR3 is made up of 17 amino acids. The CDR3 loop reads CASSDEMGGGPGNEQFF.